This T cell receptor (beta chain) appears in the sequencing data of a study of CD8 T cells in Susac syndrome. With random hexamers, about 0.45 to 1 ug RNA was reverse transcribed. TCRdb analysed the immunoSEQ multiplex PCR reads with MiXCR anew, one entry per CDR3 protein. The data hold about 140,000 distinct CDR3 sequences, with 85% to 95% observed a single time. The CDR3 has 18 amino acids. The chain is built from TRBV21-1 and TRBJ2-4; TRBD2, as called in the table, went unchecked against the DNA. TRBV21-1 is shown as a pseudogene. Sample: CD4+ T cells from PBMCs. The sequence was obtained from a human donor with Susac syndrome. CDR3 amino acids: CASSKETSGTKIGNIQYF. Written as DNA, the CDR3 is TGTGCCAGCAGCAAAGAAACTAGCGGGACCAAAATAGGGAACATTCAGTACTTC.